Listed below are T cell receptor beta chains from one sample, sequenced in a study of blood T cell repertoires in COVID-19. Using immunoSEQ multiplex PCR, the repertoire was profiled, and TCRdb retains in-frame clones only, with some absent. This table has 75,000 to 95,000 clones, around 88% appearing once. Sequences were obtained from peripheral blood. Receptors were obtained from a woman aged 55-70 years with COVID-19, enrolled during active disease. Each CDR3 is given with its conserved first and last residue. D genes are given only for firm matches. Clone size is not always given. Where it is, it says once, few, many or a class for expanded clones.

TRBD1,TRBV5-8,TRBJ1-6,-,CASSDRGNSPLHF,TGTGCCAGCAGCGACAGGGGAAATTCACCCCTCCACTTT
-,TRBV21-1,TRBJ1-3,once,CASSLIIGTKGNTIYF,TGTGCCAGCTCCTTAATTATCGGGACAAAAGGAAACACCATATATTTT
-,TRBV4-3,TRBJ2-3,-,CASSLRVSADTQYF,TGCGCCAGCAGCCTCAGGGTCAGTGCAGATACGCAGTATTTT
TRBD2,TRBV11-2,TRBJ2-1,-,CASSTQRGGPNEQFF,TGTGCCAGCAGCACTCAGCGGGGGGGCCCCAATGAGCAGTTCTTC
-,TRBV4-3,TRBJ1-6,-,CASSQDRDRNSPLHF,TGCGCCAGCAGCCAAGATCGTGACAGAAATTCACCCCTCCACTTT
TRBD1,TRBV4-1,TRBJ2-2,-,CASSQERGQGGTGELFF,TGCGCCAGCAGCCAAGAAAGGGGACAGGGGGGCACCGGGGAGCTGTTTTTT
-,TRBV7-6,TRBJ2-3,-,CASSFMRNTDTQYF,TGTGCCAGCAGCTTCATGCGCAACACAGATACGCAGTATTTT
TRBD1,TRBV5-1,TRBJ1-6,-,CASSLVGQTNRLTNSPLHF,TGCGCCAGCAGCTTGGTGGGACAGACAAACCGATTAACTAATTCACCCCTCCACTTT
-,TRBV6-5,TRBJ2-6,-,CASSYETAGANVLTF,TGTGCCAGCAGTTACGAAACAGCTGGGGCCAACGTCCTGACTTTC
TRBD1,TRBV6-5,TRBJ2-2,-,CASRSGQGAGELFF,TGTGCCAGCAGGTCGGGACAGGGCGCCGGGGAGCTGTTTTTT
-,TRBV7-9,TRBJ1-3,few,CASSAFQVGNTIYF,TGTGCCAGCAGCGCTTTTCAGGTTGGAAACACCATATATTTT
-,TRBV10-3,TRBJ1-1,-,CAISASIQGRNTEAFF,TGTGCCATCAGTGCTTCTATTCAGGGGAGGAACACTGAAGCTTTCTTT
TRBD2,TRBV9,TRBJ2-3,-,CASSVYGGAVDTQYF,TGTGCCAGCAGCGTTTACGGGGGGGCAGTAGATACGCAGTATTTT
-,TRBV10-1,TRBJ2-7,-,CASSGDRNHEQYF,TGCGCCAGCAGTGGAGACAGGAACCACGAGCAGTACTTC
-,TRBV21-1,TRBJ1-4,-,CASSKESQSATNEKLFF,TGTGCCAGCAGCAAGGAATCACAGAGTGCAACTAATGAAAAACTGTTTTTT
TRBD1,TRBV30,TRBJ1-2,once,CAWGNTGGGYTF,TGTGCGTGGGGAAATACAGGGGGCGGCTACACCTTC
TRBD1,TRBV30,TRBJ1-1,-,CAWSVGQGDTEAFF,TGTGCCTGGAGTGTGGGACAGGGGGACACTGAAGCTTTCTTT
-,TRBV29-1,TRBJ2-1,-,CSVERRLNEQFF,TGCAGCGTTGAGCGGAGACTCAATGAGCAGTTCTTC
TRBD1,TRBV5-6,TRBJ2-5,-,CASSLEGTGQETQYF,TGTGCCAGCAGCTTGGAGGGGACAGGGCAAGAGACCCAGTACTTC
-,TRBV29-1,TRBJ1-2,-,CSARRDNYGYTF,TGCAGCGCTCGGCGGGATAACTATGGCTACACCTTC
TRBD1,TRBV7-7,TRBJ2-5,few,CASSSINAGGETQYF,TGTGCTAGCAGCTCCATTAATGCAGGGGGAGAGACCCAGTACTTC
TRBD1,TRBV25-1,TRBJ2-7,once,CASHPGTGIHEQYF,TGTGCCAGCCACCCGGGGACAGGGATACACGAGCAGTACTTC
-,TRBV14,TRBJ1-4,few,CASGRGPNEKLFF,TGTGCCAGCGGGCGTGGCCCTAATGAAAAACTGTTTTTT
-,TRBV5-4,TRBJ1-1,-,CASSLGAGAEAFF,TGTGCCAGCAGCTTGGGGGCAGGGGCTGAAGCTTTCTTT